Listed below are T cell receptor beta chains from one sample, sequenced in a study of response to subunit inactivated influenza vaccine. TCRdb re-analysed the RT-PCR reads in MiXCR, keeping a single row per CDR3 protein. Here the sample spans just under 250,000 distinct CDR3 sequences, 12% being singletons. The starting material was non-naive T cells sorted from PBMCs, obtained 14 to 15 days before vaccination. The receptors were gathered from a man aged 45-65 years who received an inactivated influenza vaccine. CDR3s include the opening cysteine and the closing phenylalanine or tryptophan. Fields, in order: J gene, clone size, V gene, D gene, CDR3 DNA, CDR3 protein. A D gene is named only where the DNA matches it firmly. Only part of the rows carry a size: once, few, many, or a class if the clone is expanded.

j_call: TRBJ1-5
clone_size: few
v_call: TRBV28
d_call: .
cdr3_nt: TGTGCCAGCAGTTCCAGGGAGACAGTACCTAGCAATCAGCCCCAGCATTTT
cdr3_aa: CASSSRETVPSNQPQHF

j_call: TRBJ2-2
clone_size: many
v_call: TRBV2
d_call: TRBD1
cdr3_nt: TGTGCCAGCAGGGGACAGGATACCGGGGAGCTGTTTTTT
cdr3_aa: CASRGQDTGELFF

j_call: TRBJ2-3
clone_size: few
v_call: TRBV4-2
d_call: TRBD2
cdr3_nt: TGTGCCAGCAGCCAAGATAGGCCCACTAGCGGGAGATCAGATACGCAGTATTTT
cdr3_aa: CASSQDRPTSGRSDTQYF

j_call: TRBJ2-2
clone_size: few
v_call: TRBV2
d_call: .
cdr3_nt: TGTGCCAGCAGTGAGGGGATTCGGGCTACCGGGGAGCTGTTTTTT
cdr3_aa: CASSEGIRATGELFF

j_call: TRBJ2-7
clone_size: .
v_call: TRBV7-6
d_call: TRBD2
cdr3_nt: TGTGCCAGCAGCTTAAACGGGGGGGCCCACGAGCAGTACTTC
cdr3_aa: CASSLNGGAHEQYF

j_call: TRBJ2-2
clone_size: .
v_call: TRBV3-1
d_call: TRBD1
cdr3_nt: TGTGCCAGCAGCCAAGATTCCCAGGGGGCCACCGGGGAGCTGTTTTTT
cdr3_aa: CASSQDSQGATGELFF

j_call: TRBJ2-7
clone_size: many
v_call: TRBV7-2
d_call: .
cdr3_nt: TGTGCCAGCAGCGAAAAGTACGAGCAGTACTTC
cdr3_aa: CASSEKYEQYF

j_call: TRBJ2-3
clone_size: .
v_call: TRBV19
d_call: .
cdr3_nt: TGTGCCAGTAGTAAAAGGGACCTCGGGGGAGATACGCAGTATTTT
cdr3_aa: CASSKRDLGGDTQYF

j_call: TRBJ2-7
clone_size: .
v_call: TRBV6-2/TRBV6-3
d_call: .
cdr3_nt: TGTGCCAGCAGAAACCCAGCACGGGGCGATCCCACCTACGAGCAGTACTTC
cdr3_aa: CASRNPARGDPTYEQYF

j_call: TRBJ2-7
clone_size: .
v_call: TRBV3-1
d_call: .
cdr3_nt: TGTGCCAGCAGCCAAGGCGTCCAGGCCAAGTGGTACTTC
cdr3_aa: CASSQGVQAKWYF

j_call: TRBJ2-1
clone_size: .
v_call: TRBV11-1
d_call: TRBD2
cdr3_nt: TGTGCCAGCAGCCCCCGGGGTCTCGCGGGAGGGGTCTACAATGAGCAGTTCTTC
cdr3_aa: CASSPRGLAGGVYNEQFF

j_call: TRBJ1-1
clone_size: many
v_call: TRBV7-9
d_call: TRBD1
cdr3_nt: TGTGCCAGCAGCCGCCTACAGGGGGTCCCTGAAGCTTTCTTT
cdr3_aa: CASSRLQGVPEAFF

j_call: TRBJ2-1
clone_size: .
v_call: TRBV11-1
d_call: .
cdr3_nt: TGTGCCAGCAGCTTGTCTAGACTGAGCTCCTACAATGAGCAGTTCTTC
cdr3_aa: CASSLSRLSSYNEQFF

j_call: TRBJ1-5
clone_size: few
v_call: TRBV12-3/TRBV12-4
d_call: .
cdr3_nt: TGTGCCAGCAGACCCGAGTATAGCAATCAGCCCCAGCATTTT
cdr3_aa: CASRPEYSNQPQHF

j_call: TRBJ1-1
clone_size: .
v_call: TRBV5-1
d_call: .
cdr3_nt: TGCGCCAGCAGCTTTGACAGTGCGAACACTGAAGCTTTCTTT
cdr3_aa: CASSFDSANTEAFF

j_call: TRBJ2-7
clone_size: .
v_call: TRBV21-1
d_call: .
cdr3_nt: TGTGCCAGCAGCAAAGTTGGCTCAGGGGGCACGGACGAGCAGTACTTC
cdr3_aa: CASSKVGSGGTDEQYF

j_call: TRBJ2-3
clone_size: .
v_call: TRBV6-5
d_call: TRBD2
cdr3_nt: TGTGCCAGCAGTTACGGACTAGCGGCGAGCACAGATACGCAGTATTTT
cdr3_aa: CASSYGLAASTDTQYF

j_call: TRBJ2-1
clone_size: few
v_call: TRBV5-5
d_call: TRBD1
cdr3_nt: TGTGCCAGCAGCTCGGGCGGGACAGGGGTCTATGAGCAGTTCTTC
cdr3_aa: CASSSGGTGVYEQFF

j_call: TRBJ2-2
clone_size: few
v_call: TRBV30
d_call: TRBD2
cdr3_nt: TGTGCCTGGAGCTTCGGACTAGCGGGGGCGGCCGGGGAGCTGTTTTTT
cdr3_aa: CAWSFGLAGAAGELFF

j_call: TRBJ2-7
clone_size: many
v_call: TRBV27
d_call: .
cdr3_nt: TGTGCCAGCAGTTTTCGAATCGGGGAGGGGGCCGAGCAGTACTTC
cdr3_aa: CASSFRIGEGAEQYF

j_call: TRBJ2-3
clone_size: many
v_call: TRBV7-2
d_call: .
cdr3_nt: TGTGCCAGCAGAGCAGGGGTTAGGGGCACAGATACGCAGTATTTT
cdr3_aa: CASRAGVRGTDTQYF

j_call: TRBJ2-7
clone_size: .
v_call: TRBV6-5
d_call: .
cdr3_nt: TGTGCCAGCAGTTACCTATTTAGCTACGAGCAGTACTTC
cdr3_aa: CASSYLFSYEQYF

j_call: TRBJ2-7
clone_size: .
v_call: TRBV18
d_call: TRBD1
cdr3_nt: TGTGCCAGCTCACCCGCCGGGACATCCCCAGGGGGGCAGTACTTC
cdr3_aa: CASSPAGTSPGGQYF

j_call: TRBJ2-1
clone_size: .
v_call: TRBV2
d_call: TRBD2
cdr3_nt: TGTGCCAGCAGTGATTCCGGGAGGGCCGGGAAAAATGAGCAGTTCTTC
cdr3_aa: CASSDSGRAGKNEQFF

j_call: TRBJ1-2
clone_size: many
v_call: TRBV10-3
d_call: .
cdr3_nt: TGTGCCATCAGCGGATTAACAGGCGTCGGGGGCTACACCTTC
cdr3_aa: CAISGLTGVGGYTF

j_call: TRBJ1-1
clone_size: .
v_call: TRBV5-1
d_call: .
cdr3_nt: TGCGCCAGCAGCTCCTCTCAGGGGACGGTCACTGAAGCTTTCTTT
cdr3_aa: CASSSSQGTVTEAFF

j_call: TRBJ2-1
clone_size: .
v_call: TRBV7-3
d_call: TRBD2
cdr3_nt: TGTGCCAGCAGCTTAACGACGACTAGCGGGACTTACAATGAGCAGTTCTTC
cdr3_aa: CASSLTTTSGTYNEQFF

j_call: TRBJ2-3
clone_size: .
v_call: TRBV30
d_call: .
cdr3_nt: TGTGCCTGGAGAACGGGTGGCACAGATACGCAGTATTTT
cdr3_aa: CAWRTGGTDTQYF

j_call: TRBJ2-7
clone_size: .
v_call: TRBV6-2/TRBV6-3
d_call: TRBD2
cdr3_nt: TGTGCCAGCATCGATAGCGGGAGAGACGAGCAGTACTTC
cdr3_aa: CASIDSGRDEQYF

j_call: TRBJ2-1
clone_size: .
v_call: TRBV11-3
d_call: TRBD2
cdr3_nt: TGTGCCAGCAGCCTAGCCACTAGCGGCTACAATGAGCAGTTCTTC
cdr3_aa: CASSLATSGYNEQFF

j_call: TRBJ2-1
clone_size: .
v_call: TRBV6-2/TRBV6-3
d_call: TRBD2
cdr3_nt: TGTGCCACCACCGGGACTAGGCCCGGCAATGAGCAGTTCTTC
cdr3_aa: CATTGTRPGNEQFF

j_call: TRBJ2-5
clone_size: .
v_call: TRBV7-8
d_call: .
cdr3_nt: TGTGCCAGCAGCCTAGAGGGAGGGGGTCTATATATCCAGTACTTC
cdr3_aa: CASSLEGGGLYIQYF

j_call: TRBJ2-1
clone_size: many
v_call: TRBV12-3/TRBV12-4
d_call: .
cdr3_nt: TGTGCCAGCAGTGCCCGACAGTACAATGAGCAGTTCTTC
cdr3_aa: CASSARQYNEQFF

j_call: TRBJ2-5
clone_size: few
v_call: TRBV28
d_call: TRBD1
cdr3_nt: TGTGCCAGCAGGGACCAAAGGGGGCTAGGAGAGACCCAGTACTTC
cdr3_aa: CASRDQRGLGETQYF